This T cell receptor beta chain derives from a study of cytomegalovirus exposure and HLA in healthy donors. Overall study findings and caveats: Testing in vitro showed a few CMV-associated chains specific for CMV antigens. Reports indicated that the classifier achieved high specificity and sensitivity in diagnosing cytomegalovirus status.

It was with 60 Vbeta and 13 Jbeta primers that the PCR ran. Original processing methods: As a later analysis found, there were tens of millions of unique TCR beta chains, of which roughly 11 million were shared. TCRdb keeps only in-frame clones here, not all; method: immunoSEQ multiplex PCR. The V and J calls and clone size come from that table; D and trimming were worked out from the DNA. The sample shows more than 90,000 clones, roughly four fifths of them seen only once. With V trimmed by 4 bases and J by 8 bases, 5 bases remained unmatched. The CDR3 contains 13 residues. Per the germline V gene, CDR1 is SGHTA and CDR2 is FQGNSA. Note on this clone: Its antigen is not known.

The chain couples TRBV7-2 to TRBJ1-2; TRBD1 aligns across 9 bases. Source material: PBMCs. The sequence derives from a man aged 25 to 45 in good health and CMV-seronegative. For the CDR3, the DNA is TGTGCCAGCAGCTATGGGACAGGGCAAGGCTACACCTTC. It codes for CASSYGTGQGYTF.